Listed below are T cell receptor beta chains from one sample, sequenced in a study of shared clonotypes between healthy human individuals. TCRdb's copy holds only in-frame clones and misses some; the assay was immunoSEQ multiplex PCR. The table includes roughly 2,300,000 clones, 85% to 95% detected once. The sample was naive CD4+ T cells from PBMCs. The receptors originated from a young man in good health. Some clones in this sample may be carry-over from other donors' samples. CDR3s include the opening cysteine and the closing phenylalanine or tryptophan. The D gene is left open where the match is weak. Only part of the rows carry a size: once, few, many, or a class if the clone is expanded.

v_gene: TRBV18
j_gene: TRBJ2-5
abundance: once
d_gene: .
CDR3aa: CASSPPRETQYF
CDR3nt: TGTGCCAGCTCACCACCGCGAGAGACCCAGTACTTC

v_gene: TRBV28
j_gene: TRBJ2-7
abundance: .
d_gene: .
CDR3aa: CASSRSVGSEQYF
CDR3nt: TGTGCCAGCAGCCGATCAGTGGGGAGCGAGCAGTACTTC

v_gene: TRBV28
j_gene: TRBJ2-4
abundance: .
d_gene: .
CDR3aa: CASSGQPKNIQYF
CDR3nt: TGTGCCAGCAGTGGGCAGCCCAAAAACATTCAGTACTTC

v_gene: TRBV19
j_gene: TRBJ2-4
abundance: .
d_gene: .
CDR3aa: CASSMGGVSRWDIQYF
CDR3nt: TGTGCCAGTAGTATGGGTGGGGTATCCCGGTGGGACATTCAGTACTTC

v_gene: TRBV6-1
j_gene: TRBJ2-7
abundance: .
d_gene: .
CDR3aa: CASTPGGRSYEQYF
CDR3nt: TGTGCCAGCACCCCCGGGGGGCGGAGCTACGAGCAGTACTTC

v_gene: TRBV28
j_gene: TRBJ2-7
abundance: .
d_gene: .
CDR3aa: CATHSEGRSPAEEQYF
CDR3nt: TGTGCCACCCATTCCGAGGGGCGAAGTCCAGCGGAGGAGCAGTACTTC

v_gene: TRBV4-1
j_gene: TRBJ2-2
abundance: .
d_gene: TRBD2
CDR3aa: CASSQVAGRNTGELFF
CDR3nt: TGCGCCAGCAGCCAAGTAGCGGGACGGAACACCGGGGAGCTGTTTTTT

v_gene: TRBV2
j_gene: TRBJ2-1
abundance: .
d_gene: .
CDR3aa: CASSDWSSYNEQFF
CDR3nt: TGTGCCAGCAGTGACTGGAGCTCCTACAATGAGCAGTTCTTC

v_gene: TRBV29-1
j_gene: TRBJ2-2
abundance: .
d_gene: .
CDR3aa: CSVGVLDTGELFF
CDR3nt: TGCAGCGTTGGCGTTTTGGACACCGGGGAGCTGTTTTTT

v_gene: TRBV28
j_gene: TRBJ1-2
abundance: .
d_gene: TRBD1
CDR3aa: CASRGRGQGNYGYTF
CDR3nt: TGTGCCAGCAGGGGGAGGGGACAGGGAAACTATGGCTACACCTTC

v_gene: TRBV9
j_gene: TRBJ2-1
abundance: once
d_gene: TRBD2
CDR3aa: CASSEGLASYNEQFF
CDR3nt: TGTGCCAGCAGCGAGGGACTAGCATCCTACAATGAGCAGTTCTTC

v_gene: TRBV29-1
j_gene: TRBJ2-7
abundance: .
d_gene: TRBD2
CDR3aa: CSARFGGNEQYF
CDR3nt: TGCAGCGCCAGATTCGGGGGGAATGAGCAGTACTTC

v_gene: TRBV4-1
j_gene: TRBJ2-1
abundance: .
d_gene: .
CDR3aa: CASSPSLVPDEQFF
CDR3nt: TGCGCCAGCAGCCCCTCCTTGGTTCCGGATGAGCAGTTCTTC

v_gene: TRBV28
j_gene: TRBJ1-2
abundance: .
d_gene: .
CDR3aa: CASSFPGQGTGYTF
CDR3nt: TGTGCCAGCAGTTTCCCGGGTCAAGGCACTGGCTACACCTTC

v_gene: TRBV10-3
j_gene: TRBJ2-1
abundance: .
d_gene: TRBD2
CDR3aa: CAISGHGLAGGPAEQFF
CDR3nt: TGTGCCATCAGTGGACATGGACTAGCGGGAGGGCCCGCTGAGCAGTTCTTC

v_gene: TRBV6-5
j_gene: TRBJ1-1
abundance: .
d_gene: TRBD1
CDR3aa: CASRTGTENTEAFF
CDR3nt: TGTGCCAGCAGGACCGGGACAGAGAACACTGAAGCTTTCTTT

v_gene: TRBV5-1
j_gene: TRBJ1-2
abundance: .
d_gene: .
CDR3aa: CASSFRTATNYGYTF
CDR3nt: TGCGCCAGCAGCTTTCGGACCGCAACTAACTATGGCTACACCTTC

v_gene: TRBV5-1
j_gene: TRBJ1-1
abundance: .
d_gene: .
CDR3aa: CASSFSPEPKAFF
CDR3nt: TGCGCCAGCAGCTTTTCCCCCGAGCCGAAAGCTTTCTTT

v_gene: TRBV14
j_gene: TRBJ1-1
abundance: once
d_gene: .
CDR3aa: CASSQDPYTEAFF
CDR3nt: TGTGCCAGCAGCCAAGATCCCTACACTGAAGCTTTCTTT

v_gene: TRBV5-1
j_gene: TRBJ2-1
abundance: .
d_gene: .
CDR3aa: CASSLGFSSNEQFF
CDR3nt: TGCGCCAGCAGCTTGGGGTTCAGTAGTAATGAGCAGTTCTTC

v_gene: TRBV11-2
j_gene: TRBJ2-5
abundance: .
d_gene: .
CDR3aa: CASSARWGIETQYF
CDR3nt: TGTGCCAGCAGCGCCAGATGGGGGATTGAGACCCAGTACTTC

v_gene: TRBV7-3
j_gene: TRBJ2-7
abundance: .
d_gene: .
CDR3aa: CASSFDRSYEQYF
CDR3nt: TGTGCCAGCAGCTTCGACCGATCCTACGAGCAGTACTTC

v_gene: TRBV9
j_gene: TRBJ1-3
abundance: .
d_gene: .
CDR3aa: CASSPRSGGSGNTIYF
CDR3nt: TGTGCCAGCAGCCCCCGGTCCGGCGGCTCTGGAAACACCATATATTTT

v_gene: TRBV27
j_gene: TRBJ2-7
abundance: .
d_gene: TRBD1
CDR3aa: CASSAWDRVYEQYF
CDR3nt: TGTGCCAGCAGTGCATGGGACAGGGTCTACGAGCAGTACTTC

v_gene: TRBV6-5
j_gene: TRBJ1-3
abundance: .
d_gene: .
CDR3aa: CASSTGNTIYF
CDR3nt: TGTGCCAGCAGTACTGGAAACACCATATATTTT

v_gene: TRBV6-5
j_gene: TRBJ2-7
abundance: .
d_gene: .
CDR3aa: CASRLTEQYF
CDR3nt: TGTGCCAGCAGGCTGACCGAGCAGTACTTC

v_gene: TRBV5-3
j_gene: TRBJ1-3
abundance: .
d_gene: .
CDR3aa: CARSKDSTGNTIYF
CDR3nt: TGTGCCAGAAGCAAAGACAGTACTGGAAACACCATATATTTT

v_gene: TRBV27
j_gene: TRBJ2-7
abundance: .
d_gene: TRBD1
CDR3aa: CASSLMPGQGPYEQYF
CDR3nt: TGTGCCAGCAGTCTTATGCCGGGACAGGGTCCCTACGAGCAGTACTTC

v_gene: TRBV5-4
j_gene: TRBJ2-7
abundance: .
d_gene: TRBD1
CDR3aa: CASSLGRGLGEQYF
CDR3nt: TGTGCCAGCAGCTTGGGCAGGGGGCTAGGGGAGCAGTACTTC

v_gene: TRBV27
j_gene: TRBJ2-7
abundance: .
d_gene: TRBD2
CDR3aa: CASSKAGPYEQYF
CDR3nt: TGTGCCAGCAGCAAAGCGGGACCTTACGAGCAGTACTTC

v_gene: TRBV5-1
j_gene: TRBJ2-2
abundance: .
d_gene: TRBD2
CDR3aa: CASSWGLAGGRGTGELFF
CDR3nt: TGCGCCAGCAGCTGGGGACTAGCGGGAGGCCGGGGGACCGGGGAGCTGTTTTTT

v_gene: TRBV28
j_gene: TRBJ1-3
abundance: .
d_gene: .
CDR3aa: CASSLVGNGYSGNTIYF
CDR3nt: TGTGCCAGCAGTTTAGTTGGGAATGGTTACTCTGGAAACACCATATATTTT

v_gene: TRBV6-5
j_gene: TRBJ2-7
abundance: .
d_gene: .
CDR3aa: CASSPRPGLTYEQYF
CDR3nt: TGTGCCAGCAGTCCGCGCCCGGGACTGACGTACGAGCAGTACTTC

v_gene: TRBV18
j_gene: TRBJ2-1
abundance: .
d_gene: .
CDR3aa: CASSPGVSFYNEQFF
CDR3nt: TGTGCCAGCTCACCCGGGGTGAGCTTCTACAATGAGCAGTTCTTC

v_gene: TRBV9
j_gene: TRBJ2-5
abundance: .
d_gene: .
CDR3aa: CASSIIPGSWETQYF
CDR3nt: TGTGCCAGCAGCATCATACCCGGGAGTTGGGAGACCCAGTACTTC

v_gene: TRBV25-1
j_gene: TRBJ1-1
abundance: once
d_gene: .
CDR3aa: CASSEGVQQYAGAFF
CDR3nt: TGTGCCAGCAGTGAAGGTGTGCAGCAGTACGCTGGGGCTTTCTTT

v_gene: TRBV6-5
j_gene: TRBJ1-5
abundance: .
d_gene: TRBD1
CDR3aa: CASSYSGQGNQPQHF
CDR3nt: TGTGCCAGCAGTTACTCCGGACAGGGCAATCAGCCCCAGCATTTT

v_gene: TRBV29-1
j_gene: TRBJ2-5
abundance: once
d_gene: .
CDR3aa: CSVELHPGPLGTQYF
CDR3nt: TGCAGCGTTGAACTCCATCCGGGACCCCTGGGGACCCAGTACTTC

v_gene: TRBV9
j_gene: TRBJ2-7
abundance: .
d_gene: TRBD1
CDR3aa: CASSPTGQSSTYEQYF
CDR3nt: TGTGCCAGCAGCCCGACGGGACAGTCAAGTACCTACGAGCAGTACTTC

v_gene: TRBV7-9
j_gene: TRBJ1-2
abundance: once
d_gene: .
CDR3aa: CASSLQANYGYTF
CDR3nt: TGTGCCAGCAGCCTACAAGCTAACTATGGCTACACCTTC

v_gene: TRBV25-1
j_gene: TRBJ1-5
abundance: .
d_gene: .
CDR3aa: CASSGEGAGAPQHF
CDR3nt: TGTGCCAGCAGTGGTGAAGGGGCCGGCGCGCCCCAGCATTTT